This entry lists 29 T cell receptor beta chains sequenced from one sample in a study of T cell repertoires in cytomegalovirus infection. For these receptors, no antigen is known. MiXCR, run by TCRdb on the reads, gives a single entry per CDR3 protein. The sample includes hundreds of thousands of distinct CDR3 sequences, 33% seen only once; the top ten take roughly a sixth. Here the sequenced sample was cultured PBMCs, taken from culture after CMV antigen stimulation. The receptors derive from a human donor in good health (CMV status not recorded). Some clones in this sample may be carry-over from other donors' samples.

This clonotype was detected a few times. The rearrangement links TRBV19 to TRBJ2-7; D gene ambiguous. The germline V gene has CDR1 LNHDA and CDR2 SQIVND (reference sequence). Between the trimmed V and J ends, which lost 5 bases and 3 bases, there was a span of 11 bases. The CDR3 extends over 13 amino acids. Here the CDR3 reads CASSVGPGYEQYF. CDR3 in DNA: TGTGCCAGTAGTGTTGGCCCGGGCTACGAGCAGTACTTC. Supplemented by reference TRBV19 and TRBJ2-7, the full variable domain reads DGGITQSPKYLFRKEGQNVTLSCEQNLNHDAMYWYRQDPGQGLRLIYYSQIVNDFQKGDIAEGYSVSREKKESFPLTVTSAQKNPTAFYLCASSVGPGYEQYFGPGTRLTVT.

This clonotype came up a few times. This sequence joins TRBV2 and TRBJ2-5; D tentatively reads TRBD1 or TRBD2 (5 bases each). From germline, CDR1 is SNHLY and CDR2 FYNNEI. V dropped 4 bases and J dropped 5 bases, with 17 bases sitting between them. This CDR3 has 15 residues. CDR3 residues: CASSGQDLGRETQYF. The CDR3 DNA reads as TGTGCCAGCAGTGGCCAGGACTTGGGACGGGAGACCCAGTACTTC.

This clonotype occurred many times. V and J are TRBV12-3 or TRBV12-4 and TRBJ2-3; 9 bases match TRBD2. The CDR3 is made up of 14 amino acids. The V segment lost 3 bases and the J segment 6 bases; nucleotides outside the gene matches: 4. Here the CDR3 DNA reads TGTGCCAGCAGTTTTGGGACTAGCAGGGATACGCAGTATTTT. Amino acids: CASSFGTSRDTQYF.

The V call is TRBV27, the J call TRBJ2-2; D not resolved. Trimming left V 0 bases short and J 7 bases short, with 6 bases between. The CDR3 consists of 13 residues. Germline V gene sequence: CDR1 MNHEY, CDR2 SMNVEV (reference sequence). CDR3 sequence: CASSLSARGELFF. DNA for the CDR3: TGTGCCAGCAGTTTATCGGCCCGCGGGGAGCTGTTTTTT.

This clonotype was detected a few times. CDR3 in amino acids: CASSYSKRASANEKLFF. In DNA, the CDR3 is TGTGCCAGCAGTTACTCGAAGAGGGCCTCGGCTAATGAAAAACTGTTTTTT. The chain joins TRBV6-5 to TRBJ1-4, with D unclear. This CDR3 comprises 17 residues. Germline V gene lookup returns CDR1 MNHEY and CDR2 SVGAGI. Deletions cut 0 bases from V and 3 bases from J, with 14 bases between.

The chain uses TRBV6-6 and TRBJ2-3, with 7 bases that match TRBD2. Unmatched junction bases numbered 12, after V lost 4 bases and J lost 5 bases. Per the germline V gene, CDR1 is MNHNY and CDR2 is SVGAGI (reference sequence). The CDR3 is made up of 16 amino acids. This CDR3 reads CASSWGLADGGDTQYF. The CDR3 DNA reads TGTGCCAGCAGTTGGGGTCTAGCGGACGGGGGAGATACGCAGTATTTT.

The CDR3 here is CASSLVGENTEAFF. The CDR3, as DNA: TGTGCCAGCAGCTTGGTAGGGGAGAACACTGAAGCTTTCTTT. This chain links TRBV7-9 with TRBJ1-1, with D perhaps TRBD1 (5 bases). V lost 3 bases and J lost 1, with 9 bases in between. Per the germline V gene, CDR1 is SEHNR and CDR2 is FQNEAQ (reference sequence). The CDR3 is 14 residues long.

V and J are TRBV11-2 and TRBJ2-1; 7 nucleotides agree with TRBD2. The CDR3 contains 13 residues. Trimming removed 8 bases from V and 14 bases from J; junction bases left unmatched: 15. Germline V CDR1 and CDR2: SGHAT, FQNNGV. CDR3 sequence: CASRLRSGRAEFF. CDR3 coding DNA: TGTGCCAGCCGCCTTAGAAGTGGGAGGGCCGAGTTCTTC.

The sample holds one count of this clonotype. The chain links TRBV9 to TRBJ1-3; D unresolved. This CDR3 has 14 amino acids. V was cut by 0 bases and J by 5 bases, with 9 bases left in between. Germline lookup yields CDR1 SGDLS and CDR2 YYNGEE. This chain's CDR3 is CASSVGGQRNTIYF. In DNA, the CDR3 is TGTGCCAGCAGCGTAGGGGGTCAGAGAAACACCATATATTTT.

The V call is TRBV18, the J call TRBJ2-5; 7 bases are shared with TRBD2. Germline V gene data show CDR1 as KGHSH and CDR2 as LQKENI. This CDR3 has 15 residues. V gave up 5 bases and J gave up 5 bases; unmatched junction bases: 11. The CDR3 DNA is TGTGCCAGCTCAGCCCGACTAGCTTCCGGGGAGACCCAGTACTTC. It is translated as CASSARLASGETQYF.

This clonotype was counted ten times or more. The chain uses TRBV7-2 and TRBJ1-5; D might be TRBD1 (5 bases). This CDR3 has 13 amino acids. Germline V gene sequence: CDR1 SGHTA, CDR2 FQGNSA. Trimming removed 5 bases from V and 4 bases from J, with 9 bases in between. As DNA, the CDR3 is TGTGCCAGCAGCCCAAACAGGAATCAGCCCCAGCATTTT. This translates into CASSPNRNQPQHF.

The rearrangement links TRBV19 to TRBJ2-1; TRBD2 is a possible D gene (6 bases). This CDR3 comprises 16 residues. Per the germline V gene, CDR1 is LNHDA and CDR2 is SQIVND (reference sequence). V was cut by 1 base and J by 2 bases, with 12 bases left in between. CDR3 protein: CASSIGLARTYNEQFF. CDR3 in DNA: TGTGCCAGTAGTATAGGCCTAGCGAGAACCTACAATGAGCAGTTCTTC.

This rearrangement joins TRBV7-2 to TRBJ2-2, with TRBD2 matching 7 bases. The CDR3 consists of 14 residues. Germline lookup yields CDR1 SGHTA and CDR2 FQGNSA. V lost 8 bases to trimming and J lost 4 bases; unmatched junction nucleotides: 7. Here the CDR3 DNA reads TGTGCCAGCGGGGAGGGAGTGGTCACCGGGGAGCTGTTTTTT. It translates to CASGEGVVTGELFF.

The table lists this clonotype with a count of one. The rearrangement uses TRBV7-9 and TRBJ1-2; D gene ambiguous. V shed 3 bases and J shed 0 bases, with 14 bases lying between them. In germline, CDR1 is SEHNR, CDR2 FQNEAQ (reference sequence). The CDR3 is 16 residues long. CDR3 coding DNA: TGTGCCAGCAGCTTGGAGATCAGGAGGGCTAACTATGGCTACACCTTC. Translating gives CASSLEIRRANYGYTF.

This clonotype was counted between two and nine times. The chain recombines TRBV6-1 with TRBJ2-3; TRBD2 matches 14 bases. This CDR3 has 17 residues. V shed 5 bases and J 2 bases; nucleotides not matched to a gene: 6. In germline, CDR1 is MNHNS, CDR2 SASEGT. CDR3 region: CASSYRGLAGATDTQYF. CDR3 in DNA: TGTGCCAGCAGTTACCGGGGACTAGCGGGGGCCACAGATACGCAGTATTTT.

The CDR3 sequence: CATSDLETQYF. CDR3 nucleotide sequence: TGTGCCACCAGTGATTTAGAGACCCAGTACTTC. The V call is TRBV24-1, the J call TRBJ2-5, with D unclear. CDR1 is KGHDR and CDR2 is SFDVKD in the germline V gene. This CDR3 has 11 residues. The V end was cut by 1 base, the J end by 4 bases, with 0 bases between.

This clonotype was recorded many times. The chain employs TRBV7-9 and TRBJ1-5; tentatively, D is TRBD1 (6 bases). Germline values: CDR1 SEHNR, CDR2 FQNEAQ (reference sequence). V gave up 1 base and J gave up 6 bases, with 10 bases separating them. This CDR3 spans 14 amino acids. Here the CDR3 reads CASSLGTGRQPQHF. CDR3 DNA sequence: TGTGCCAGCAGCTTAGGAACAGGGCGTCAGCCCCAGCATTTT.

The chain uses TRBV4-1 and TRBJ1-1; D is unresolved. Trimming removed 3 bases from V and 1 base from J, with 12 bases in between. This CDR3 is built from 15 residues. The germline V gene encodes CDR1 MGHRA and CDR2 YSYEKL. The CDR3 here is CASSHAGLKNTEAFF. CDR3 DNA sequence: TGCGCCAGCAGCCACGCCGGACTCAAGAACACTGAAGCTTTCTTT.

The J gene is TRBJ1-1, the V gene TRBV20-1; 7 nucleotides match TRBD1. The CDR3 is 12 residues long. V lost 6 bases, J lost 5 bases, and 6 bases stayed unmatched. CDR1 is DFQATT, CDR2 SNEGSKA, per germline (reference sequence). The CDR3 DNA is TGCAGTGCAGAAACAGGGGAAACTGAAGCTTTCTTT. It encodes CSAETGETEAFF.

This chain joins TRBV15 and TRBJ2-3; 8 positions agree with TRBD2. The length of the CDR3 is 13 residues. With 0 bases clipped from V and 14 bases from J, the junction kept 7 bases outside the gene matches. CDR1 LNHNV and CDR2 YYDKDF come from the germline V gene (reference sequence). This CDR3 reads CATSRERREGLYF. Here the CDR3 DNA reads TGTGCCACCAGCAGAGAGCGTCGGGAGGGCCTGTATTTT.

This clonotype was picked up a small number of times. The chain employs TRBV11-2 and TRBJ2-1, with 7 bases aligning to TRBD2. The germline gives CDR1 SGHAT, CDR2 FQNNGV. V shed 2 bases and J 1 base; nucleotides not matched to a gene: 5. CDR3 size: 16 residues. The CDR3 bases are TGTGCCAGCAGCTTACTGCGGGGGAAATCCTACAATGAGCAGTTCTTC. Its translation: CASSLLRGKSYNEQFF.

The CDR3 spells CASTDAPYEQYF. Written as DNA, the CDR3 is TGTGCCAGCACCGACGCCCCATACGAGCAGTACTTC. The chain couples TRBV6-2 or TRBV6-3 to TRBJ2-7; D remains ambiguous. The CDR3 spans 12 residues. The V end lost 7 bases, the J end lost 4 bases, and 11 bases lay between the germline ends. CDR1 and CDR2 (germline): MNHEY, SVGEGT.

A few counts support this clonotype. J is TRBJ2-6 and V is TRBV11-3; D gene unclear. V was shortened by 3 bases and J by 5 bases, with 11 bases between the two germline ends. Germline V lookup: CDR1 SGHNT, CDR2 YENEEA. The CDR3 contains 15 residues. This CDR3 reads CASSLEKGRANVLTF. The CDR3 DNA is TGTGCCAGCAGCTTGGAGAAAGGGAGGGCCAACGTCCTGACTTTC.

This clonotype was seen more than once but under ten times. This sequence joins TRBV12-3 or TRBV12-4 and TRBJ2-3; TRBD2 matches at 11 bases. The CDR3 totals 16 residues. Germline trimming cut 5 bases from V and 4 bases from J; bases unmatched to any gene: 8. The CDR3 reads CASSLGTSGNSDTQYF. The CDR3 DNA reads as TGTGCCAGCAGTCTAGGGACTAGCGGCAACTCAGATACGCAGTATTTT.

This chain joins TRBV27 and TRBJ1-2, with TRBD1 matching over 8 bases. The CDR3 is 14 amino acids. The trim removed 5 bases at V and 4 bases at J, leaving 6 bases unmatched. The germline V gene has CDR1 MNHEY and CDR2 SMNVEV (reference sequence). The CDR3 bases are TGTGCCAGCAGTATCGGACAGGGAGGCTATGGCTACACCTTC. It specifies CASSIGQGGYGYTF.

This clonotype appeared a few times. The chain combines TRBV11-2 with TRBJ2-1; TRBD1 agrees at 7 bases. Germline-derived CDR1 and CDR2 are SGHAT and FQNNGV. With 5 bases clipped from V and 6 bases from J, the junction kept 13 bases outside the gene matches. The CDR3 sequence is 16 residues long. Here the CDR3 reads CASSLSFNRGGNEQFF. The CDR3 DNA reads TGTGCCAGCAGCCTGTCTTTTAACAGGGGTGGCAATGAGCAGTTCTTC.

The gene calls are TRBV13 and TRBJ2-1, with 9 bases lining up with TRBD2. The junction had 11 bases not matched to a gene; V was cut back by 4 bases and J by 10 bases. The CDR3 is 15 residues long. Germline V gives CDR1 PRHDT, CDR2 FYEKMQ (reference sequence). The CDR3 nucleotides are TGTGCCAGCAGCTCAAGGGGACTAGCAGGCGACGAGCAGTTCTTC. Translating gives CASSSRGLAGDEQFF.

This chain joins TRBV7-2 and TRBJ1-1; D is unresolved. V lost 0 bases, J lost 5 bases, and 7 bases lay in between. Looked up from germline, CDR1 is SGHTA and CDR2 is FQGNSA. This CDR3 comprises 13 residues. The CDR3 DNA is TGTGCCAGCAGCTTAGCGGGTTTGACTGAAGCTTTCTTT. Its translation is CASSLAGLTEAFF.

The chain carries TRBV7-9 and TRBJ2-2, with 9 nucleotides matching TRBD2. Germline-derived CDR1 and CDR2 are SEHNR and FQNEAQ (reference sequence). V was clipped by 5 bases and J by 3 bases; unmatched bases: 4. This CDR3 contains 15 residues. This CDR3 reads CASSVSGSYTGELFF. The CDR3 region has the DNA TGTGCCAGCAGCGTTAGCGGGAGTTACACCGGGGAGCTGTTTTTT.